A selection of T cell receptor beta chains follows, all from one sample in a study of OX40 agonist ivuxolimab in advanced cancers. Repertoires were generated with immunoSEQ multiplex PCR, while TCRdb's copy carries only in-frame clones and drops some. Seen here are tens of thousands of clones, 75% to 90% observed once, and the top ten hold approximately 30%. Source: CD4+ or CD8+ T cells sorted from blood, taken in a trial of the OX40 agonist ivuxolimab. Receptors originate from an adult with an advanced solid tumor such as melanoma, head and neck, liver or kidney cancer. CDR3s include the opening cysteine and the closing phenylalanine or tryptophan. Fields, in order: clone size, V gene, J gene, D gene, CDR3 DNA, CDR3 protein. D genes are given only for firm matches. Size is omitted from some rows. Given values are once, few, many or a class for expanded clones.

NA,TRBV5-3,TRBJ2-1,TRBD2,TGTGCCAGAAGCCCTGGGCCGACTAGCGGGAGGGGGTTTTGCAATGAGCAGTTCTTC,CARSPGPTSGRGFCNEQFF
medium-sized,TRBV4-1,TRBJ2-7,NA,TGTGCCAGCAGCCCGGGTGGCTACGAGCAGTACTTC,CASSPGGYEQYF
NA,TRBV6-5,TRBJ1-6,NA,TGTGCCAGCAGTTCAACGGGAGGGAATAATTCACCCCTCCACTTT,CASSSTGGNNSPLHF
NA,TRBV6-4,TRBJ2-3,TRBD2,TGTGCCAGCAGTGACTCTGGCCTAGCGGGGGGAGATACGCAGTATTTT,CASSDSGLAGGDTQYF
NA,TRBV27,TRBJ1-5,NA,TGTGCCAGCAGTACAGGACAGAGCAATCAGCCCCAGCATTTT,CASSTGQSNQPQHF
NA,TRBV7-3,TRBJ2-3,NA,TGTGCCAGCAGCTTAACGGGCACAGATACGCAGTATTTT,CASSLTGTDTQYF
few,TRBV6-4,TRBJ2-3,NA,TGTGCCAGCAGCCAGGGGAGCACAGATACGCAGTATTTT,CASSQGSTDTQYF
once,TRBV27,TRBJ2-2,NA,TGTGCCAGCAGTTTTGGGCTCGGGGAGCTGTTTTTT,CASSFGLGELFF
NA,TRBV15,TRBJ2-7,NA,TGTGCCACCAGCCCCGAAGGGGATGTAAGTTACGAGCAGTACTTC,CATSPEGDVSYEQYF
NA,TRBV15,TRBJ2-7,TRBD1,TGTGCCACCAGCAGAGATAGGGGGCAGGACGAGCAGTACTTC,CATSRDRGQDEQYF
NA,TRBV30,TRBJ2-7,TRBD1,TGTGCCTGGACAAAATTGAGGACAGGGTTATACGAGCAGTACTTC,CAWTKLRTGLYEQYF
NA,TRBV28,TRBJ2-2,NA,TGTGCCAGCAGTTTAGGGACGGTTAACACCGGGGAGCTGTTTTTT,CASSLGTVNTGELFF